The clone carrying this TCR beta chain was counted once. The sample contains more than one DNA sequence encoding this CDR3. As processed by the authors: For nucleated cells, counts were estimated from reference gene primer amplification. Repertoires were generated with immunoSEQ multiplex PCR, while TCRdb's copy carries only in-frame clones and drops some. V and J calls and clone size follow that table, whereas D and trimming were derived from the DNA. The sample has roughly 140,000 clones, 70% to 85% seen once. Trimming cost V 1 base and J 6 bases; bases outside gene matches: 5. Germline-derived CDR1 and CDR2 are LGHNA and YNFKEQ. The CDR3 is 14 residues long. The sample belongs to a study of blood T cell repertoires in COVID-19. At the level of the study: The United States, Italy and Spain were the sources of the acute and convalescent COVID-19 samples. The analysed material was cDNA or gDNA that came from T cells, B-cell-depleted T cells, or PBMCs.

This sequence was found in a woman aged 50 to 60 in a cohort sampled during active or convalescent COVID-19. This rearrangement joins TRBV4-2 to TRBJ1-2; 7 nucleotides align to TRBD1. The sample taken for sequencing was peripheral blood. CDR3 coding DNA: TGTGCCAGCAGCCAAGTGGAGGGGACAGATGGCTACACCTTC. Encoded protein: CASSQVEGTDGYTF.